One and the same sample provided the 9 T cell receptor beta chains below, sequenced in a study of T cell responses to AZD1222 COVID-19 vaccine. TCRdb's table, derived via immunoSEQ multiplex PCR, lists solely in-frame clones and lacks some. The sample lists about 110,000 clones; approximately 94% were seen once. Specimen: peripheral blood, collected 28 days after the second AZD1222 dose. Receptors were obtained from an adult who received the AZD1222 COVID-19 vaccine.

The CDR3 nucleotides are TGTGCCAGCAGTTTACAGGGGGCGGATGAAAAACTGTTTTTT. Translating gives CASSLQGADEKLFF. The chain couples TRBV6-5 to TRBJ1-4; 9 bases line up with TRBD1. Germline CDR1 is MNHEY and CDR2 is SVGAGI. The J segment lost 6 bases and the V segment lost 4 bases, leaving 3 bases of the junction unmatched. The CDR3 totals 14 residues.

The chain joins TRBV5-1 to TRBJ2-2, with D hard to call. Per the germline V gene, CDR1 is SGHRS and CDR2 is YFSETQ. The CDR3 has 16 residues. Trimming took 0 bases from V and 0 from J, leaving 9 bases between them. The CDR3, as DNA: TGCGCCAGCAGCTTGGAGGCCCAGACGAACACCGGGGAGCTGTTTTTT. It translates to CASSLEAQTNTGELFF.

The V gene is TRBV7-9, the J gene TRBJ2-7; 9 bases are shared with TRBD1. The CDR3 loop spans 16 amino acids. Germline CDR1 SEHNR, CDR2 FQNEAQ (reference sequence). With 1 base clipped from V and 5 bases from J, the junction kept 9 bases outside the gene matches. The CDR3, as DNA: TGTGCCAGCAGCTTAGGGGGGACAGGGCGGCGTCACGAGCAGTACTTC. Amino acids: CASSLGGTGRRHEQYF.

The genes are TRBV6-5 and TRBJ1-5; 12 bases agree with TRBD1. Germline V gene data show CDR1 as MNHEY and CDR2 as SVGAGI. Trimming cost V 8 bases and J 7 bases; bases outside gene matches: 9. The CDR3 spans 15 residues. The CDR3 is CASGGDRGRLQPQHF. CDR3 DNA sequence: TGTGCCAGCGGGGGGGACAGGGGGCGCCTCCAGCCCCAGCATTTT.

The chain couples TRBV5-1 to TRBJ1-1; D unresolved. This CDR3 spans 13 amino acids. Trimming removed 0 bases at V and 7 bases at J, with 10 bases between. Germline V gene lookup returns CDR1 SGHRS and CDR2 YFSETQ. This CDR3 reads CASSLVGGYEAFF. The CDR3 nucleotides are TGCGCCAGCAGCTTGGTTGGAGGGTATGAAGCTTTCTTT.

The chain employs TRBV6-1 and TRBJ1-5; TRBD1 agrees at 7 bases. Germline V lookup: CDR1 MNHNS, CDR2 SASEGT. Trimming at V came to 4 bases and at J to 4 bases, leaving 10 bases not matched to a gene. This CDR3 region has 16 residues. The CDR3 coding sequence is TGTGCCAGCAGTGGGCAGGGGGTTTGGGGAAATCAGCCCCAGCATTTT. Amino acid sequence: CASSGQGVWGNQPQHF.

The gene calls are TRBV3-1 (or the pseudogene TRBV3-2) and TRBJ2-1; D is unclear. V lost 0 bases, J lost 2 bases, and 5 bases lay in between. CDR1 and CDR2 from the germline V gene are LGHDT and YNNKEL (reference sequence). CDR3 length: 14 amino acids. CDR3 sequence: CASSQEGTYNEQFF. In DNA, the CDR3 is TGTGCCAGCAGCCAAGAAGGTACCTACAATGAGCAGTTCTTC.

The rearrangement links TRBV4-2 to TRBJ1-2; tentative D call: TRBD1 (5 bases). V shed 1 base and J shed 4 bases, with 10 bases lying between them. CDR1 and CDR2 (germline): LGHNA, YNFKEQ. The CDR3 spans 14 residues. In nucleotides, the CDR3 is TGTGCCAGCAGCCAAGGAGGGGTGCTCTATGGCTACACCTTC. Protein sequence: CASSQGGVLYGYTF.

The rearrangement joins TRBV5-1 to TRBJ2-1; D remains ambiguous. This CDR3 is built from 15 residues. Between the trimmed V and J ends, which lost 0 bases and 1 base, there was a span of 8 bases. Per germline, CDR1 SGHRS and CDR2 YFSETQ. CDR3 DNA sequence: TGCGCCAGCAGCTTGGGGCAGATATCCTACAATGAGCAGTTCTTC. Protein: CASSLGQISYNEQFF.